The 12 T cell receptor beta chains in this list originate from one sample, sequenced in a study of tumor-infiltrating lymphocytes in primary liver carcinoma. TCR beta cDNA was reverse-transcribed from about 550 ng of total RNA. The reaction used a constant-region primer and ProtoScript II reverse transcriptase. The TCR beta library was amplified through three nested multiplex PCR rounds in a modified ARM-PCR procedure. Two initial PCR rounds of about 11 cycles each paired TRBV1-TRBV30 forward primers with a C-beta reverse primer. In TCRdb, the multiplex PCR reads were re-called with MiXCR into one record per CDR3 protein. This table holds roughly 55,000 distinct CDR3 sequences, 60% to 85% found once. Unsorted bulk tissue, about 20-32 mg of it, served as the source for co-extraction of RNA and DNA. Sequencing was performed on liver tumor tissue from sampling region 2. Subset noted: tumor region T2, inferior pole. Receptors were obtained from a man in his forties with primary liver carcinoma and hepatitis B virus infection.

This sequence joins TRBV6-6 and TRBJ2-1; 7 bases are shared with TRBD1. This CDR3 has 18 residues. Unmatched junction bases numbered 13, after V lost 1 base and J lost 4 bases. Germline CDR1 reads MNHNY; CDR2 reads SVGAGI (reference sequence). The CDR3 is CASSYFHFGTDSYNEQFF. DNA of the CDR3: TGTGCCAGCAGTTACTTTCATTTTGGGACAGACTCTTACAATGAGCAGTTCTTC.

For this clonotype: Relative to the germline gene, one junction end is altered; a read error may explain this. V and J are TRBV12-3 or TRBV12-4 and TRBJ1-6, with TRBD1 as a possible D gene (5 bases). The CDR3 sequence is 13 residues long. The CDR3 region is CASSLGENSPPHF. The CDR3 nucleotides read TGTGCCAGCTCATTGGGGGAGAATTCACCCCCCCACTTT.

With respect to this clonotype: This may stem from a read error, because a much larger clone lies one nucleotide away. This chain connects TRBV6-4 to TRBJ1-5; D is unclear. Per germline, CDR1 MRHNA and CDR2 SNTAGT. This CDR3 has 13 amino acids. For the CDR3, the DNA is TGTGCCAGCAGTGACAACCCGAATCAGCCCCAGAATTTT. It encodes CASSDNPNQPQNF.

The chain carries TRBV24-1 and TRBJ2-5; TRBD2 matches 13 bases. This CDR3 is 17 amino acids long. V lost 6 bases, J lost 5 bases, and 11 bases stayed unmatched. Germline-derived CDR1 and CDR2 are KGHDR and SFDVKD. CDR3 DNA: TGTGCCACCAGTAATTCGGGGACTAGCGGGGCTCAGGAGACCCAGTACTTC. This sequence encodes CATSNSGTSGAQETQYF.

This clonotype was recorded at least ten times. The J gene is TRBJ1-2, the V gene TRBV10-2; TRBD1 aligns across 9 bases. CDR1 is WSHSY, CDR2 SAAADI, per germline. This CDR3 contains 14 residues. After removal of 3 bases from V and 2 bases from J, the junction contained 1 base not matched to a gene. CDR3 bases: TGCGCCAGCAGTGAACAGGGGGCAAACTATGGCTACACCTTC. Its translation is CASSEQGANYGYTF.

The rearrangement joins TRBV11-2 to TRBJ2-1; no definite D call. The CDR3 loop spans 17 amino acids. Germline V gives CDR1 SGHAT, CDR2 FQNNGV. The V end was cut by 5 bases, the J end by 0 bases, with 17 bases between. The CDR3 spells CASSHRSLRNSYNEQFF. Written as DNA, the CDR3 is TGTGCCAGCAGCCACCGGAGTTTGAGAAACTCCTACAATGAGCAGTTCTTC.

This sequence joins TRBV4-1 and TRBJ2-1; a weak D match, TRBD2 (6 bases). V gave up 0 bases and J gave up 16 bases, with 22 bases separating them. Germline lookup yields CDR1 MGHRA and CDR2 YSYEKL. CDR3 size: 15 residues. The CDR3: CASSQEASELYEEFF. The DNA of the CDR3 is TGCGCCAGCAGCCAAGAAGCTAGCGAATTATATGAGGAATTCTTC.

A note on this clonotype: An end of the junction differs from the germline gene, which may be a read error. V is TRBV29-1 and J is TRBJ2-3; 9 nucleotides match TRBD2. Germline V gives CDR1 SQVTM, CDR2 ANQGSEA. There are 14 residues in the CDR3. CDR3 bases: TGCATCGTTGGTGCGGGAGGGTCCAGGAATACGCAGTATTTT. This sequence encodes CIVGAGGSRNTQYF.

The table lists this clonotype with a few counts. The chain has TRBV4-2 and TRBJ2-1, with D perhaps matching TRBD2 (6 bases). Germline V gives CDR1 LGHNA, CDR2 YNFKEQ. CDR3 length: 13 amino acids. Between the trimmed V and J ends, which lost 1 base and 8 bases, there was a span of 9 bases. CDR3 sequence reads: CASSQVWGDEQFF. As DNA, the CDR3 is TGTGCCAGCAGCCAAGTCTGGGGGGATGAGCAGTTCTTC.

Remarks on this clonotype: The junction and the germline gene differ at one end; a read error may be behind it. V and J are TRBV29-1 and TRBJ2-1, with 9 bases that match TRBD1. There are 12 residues in the CDR3. CDR1 is SQVTM, CDR2 ANQGSEA, per germline. CDR3: CSVRQGGSERFF. The CDR3 coding sequence is TGCAGCGTGCGACAGGGGGGGAGTGAGCGGTTCTTC.

Comment on this clonotype: The missing conserved phenylalanine or tryptophan at the end of this CDR3 makes a read error likely. The chain combines TRBV12-3 or TRBV12-4 with TRBJ1-1; D is possibly TRBD1 (6 bases). The V gene lost 2 bases and the J gene lost 5 bases, with 9 bases spanning the gap. The CDR3 is 13 residues long. CDR3 amino acids: CASSLIGGTEAFN. For the CDR3, the DNA is TGTGCCAGCAGTTTAATAGGGGGGACTGAAGCTTTCAAT.

The chain carries TRBV29-1 and TRBJ2-7, with D hard to call. Germline CDR1 is SQVTM and CDR2 is ANQGSEA. This CDR3 is 11 amino acids long. V lost 7 bases, J lost 3 bases, and 10 bases lay in between. Here the CDR3 DNA reads TGCAGCGCGGCGTTCAACTACGAGCAGTACTTC. As protein: CSAAFNYEQYF.